What follows are 13 T cell receptor beta chains derived from one specimen sequenced in a study of cytomegalovirus exposure and HLA in healthy donors. PCR amplification relied on 60 Vbeta primers (plus 13 Jbeta primers). Profiling relied on immunoSEQ multiplex PCR, and the TCRdb table lists in-frame clones only, not all of them. This table holds around 80,000 clones. The sequenced sample consisted of PBMCs. These receptors came from a boy aged 5-17 years in good health and CMV-seronegative.

This sequence joins TRBV4-1 and TRBJ2-3; the match to TRBD1 covers 7 bases. CDR3 length: 17 amino acids. Trimming cost V 7 bases and J 0 bases; bases outside gene matches: 13. Germline CDR1 is MGHRA and CDR2 is YSYEKL. CDR3 sequence reads: CASNKERDSESTDTQYF. As DNA, the CDR3 is TGCGCCAGCAACAAAGAAAGGGACAGCGAGAGCACAGATACGCAGTATTTT.

The CDR3 protein is CASSLESGSIYEQYF. DNA of the CDR3: TGTGCCAGCAGCTTAGAAAGCGGCAGTATCTACGAGCAGTACTTC. The chain recombines TRBV11-2 with TRBJ2-7; maybe TRBD2 (5 bases). CDR1 is SGHAT, CDR2 FQNNGV, per germline. This CDR3 spans 15 amino acids. The V end was cut by 0 bases, the J end by 3 bases, with 12 bases between.

The J gene is TRBJ1-1, the V gene TRBV2; TRBD1 matches 8 bases. V lost 1 base and J lost 0; bases outside the gene matches: 7. There are 17 residues in the CDR3. Looked up from germline, CDR1 is SNHLY and CDR2 is FYNNEI. CDR3 DNA sequence: TGTGCCAGCAGTGAAGTCGGGACAGGCGCAGTGAACACTGAAGCTTTCTTT. Translation: CASSEVGTGAVNTEAFF.

The chain combines TRBV27 with TRBJ1-4; D remains ambiguous. CDR1 and CDR2 from the germline V gene are MNHEY and SMNVEV (reference sequence). This CDR3 comprises 14 residues. Trimming removed 0 bases from V and 6 bases from J, with 8 bases in between. The CDR3 nucleotides are TGTGCCAGCAGTTTATCGGAGGCCCATGAAAAACTGTTTTTT. Translated, it gives CASSLSEAHEKLFF.

The chain is built from TRBV6-5 and TRBJ2-3; D ambiguous. This CDR3 comprises 13 residues. The V and J ends lost 6 bases and 3 bases respectively, with 10 bases between them. Germline values: CDR1 MNHEY, CDR2 SVGAGI. In DNA, the CDR3 is TGTGCCAGCAGGCCCCCCGGGACAGATACGCAGTATTTT. Residues: CASRPPGTDTQYF.

Notes on this clone: One junction end disagrees with the germline gene, perhaps due to a read error. Other nucleotide sequences from this sample produce the same CDR3. The rearrangement uses TRBV14 and TRBJ1-6; maybe TRBD1 (5 bases). The CDR3 contains 14 residues. Germline lookup yields CDR1 SGHDN and CDR2 FVKESK. The CDR3 region is CASSQGPRNSPLHF. The CDR3 DNA sequence: TGTGCCAGCAGCCAGGGGCCGAGGAATTCACCCCTACACTTT.

The CDR3 loop reads CAISDLGGAETQYF. For the CDR3, the DNA is TGTGCCATCAGTGATCTGGGGGGAGCCGAGACCCAGTACTTC. This chain joins TRBV10-3 and TRBJ2-5, with D perhaps matching TRBD2 (6 bases). The CDR3 is made up of 14 amino acids. CDR1 and CDR2 from the germline V gene are ENHRY and SYGVKD. V lost 3 bases, J lost 5 bases, and 13 bases lay in between.

CDR3 DNA: TGTGCCAGTAGTGCCCGAGGGCCGGGACAGGGAGGAGGCTACACCTTC. Amino acid sequence: CASSARGPGQGGGYTF. The chain links TRBV19 to TRBJ1-2; 9 bases match TRBD1. Losses at the gene ends were 5 bases for V and 8 bases for J; bases not matched to a gene: 15. The CDR3 consists of 16 residues. Germline V gene lookup returns CDR1 LNHDA and CDR2 SQIVND (reference sequence).

The rearrangement links TRBV30 to TRBJ1-2, with D unresolved. Trimming pared 2 bases from V and 4 bases from J, leaving 8 bases between. This CDR3 is 12 amino acids long. Germline lookup yields CDR1 GTSNPN and CDR2 SVGIG (reference sequence). In DNA, the CDR3 is TGTGCCTGGAGTCGGACTTCCTATGGCTACACCTTC. Translating it yields CAWSRTSYGYTF.

The chain is built from TRBV11-2 and TRBJ2-7, with D maybe TRBD1 (6 bases). The CDR3 length is 13 residues. Trimming stripped 5 bases from V and 3 bases from J, with 11 bases between. Germline V lookup: CDR1 SGHAT, CDR2 FQNNGV. In nucleotides, the CDR3 is TGTGCCAGCAGCCGATGGACAGTCTACGAGCAGTACTTC. It yields the protein CASSRWTVYEQYF.

This sequence joins TRBV7-9 and TRBJ2-6; no definite D call. The CDR3 runs 14 residues. The V and J ends lost 5 bases and 0 bases respectively, with 5 bases between them. Germline CDR1 is SEHNR and CDR2 is FQNEAQ (reference sequence). The CDR3 reads CASSPRSGANVLTF. Written as DNA, the CDR3 is TGTGCCAGCAGCCCCCGCTCTGGGGCCAACGTCCTGACTTTC. Based on the CDR3 plus reference TRBV7-9 and TRBJ2-6, the full variable domain is DTGVSQNPRHKITKRGQNVTFRCDPISEHNRLYWYRQTLGQGPEFLTYFQNEAQLEKSRLLSDRFSAERPKGSFSTLEIQRTEQGDSAMYLCASSPRSGANVLTFGAGSRLTVL.

The CDR3 DNA reads TGTGCCAGCAGCTCCACACAACGACAACCTCTTCATTTT. Its protein product is CASSSTQRQPLHF. This chain connects TRBV5-8 to TRBJ1-5; no firm D call. Germline assignment: CDR1 SGHTS and CDR2 YDEGEE. The CDR3 has 13 residues. V gave up 3 bases and J gave up 16 bases, with 20 bases separating them. The entire variable domain, with the rest obtained from reference TRBV5-8 and TRBJ1-5, is as follows: EAGVTQSPTHLIKTRGQQATLRCSPISGHTSVYWYQQALGLGLQFLLWYDEGEERNRGNFPPRFSGRQFPNYSSELNVNALELEDSALYLCASSSTQRQPLHFGDGTRLSIL.

This rearrangement joins TRBV6-1 to TRBJ1-5; 8 nucleotides match TRBD1. There are 13 residues in the CDR3. The V gene end was trimmed by 6 bases and the J gene end by 7 bases; junction bases not matched to a gene: 5. The germline V gene encodes CDR1 MNHNS and CDR2 SASEGT. As DNA, the CDR3 is TGTGCCAGCAGGAGGACAGGGAACCAGCCCCAGCATTTT. The encoded protein is CASRRTGNQPQHF.